The clone carrying this TCR beta chain has a count of ten or more. No antigen is known for it. Molecules of cDNA were individually given unique molecular identifiers that were attached to them. MiXCR, applied by TCRdb to the 5' RACE reads, yields one record per CDR3 protein. The table records tens of thousands of distinct CDR3 sequences, around 6% of them present only once. The data originate from a study of early T cells in non-severe SARS-CoV-2 infection. Notes on the study in general: Anti-spike CD8 specificities were favored by VDJdb matching, whose results missed private and CD4 specificities.

This CDR3 comprises 16 residues. With V trimmed by 4 bases and J by 5 bases, 14 bases remained unmatched. In germline, CDR1 is SQVTM, CDR2 ANQGSEA. The chain carries TRBV29-1 and TRBJ2-5, with TRBD2 identical over 9 bases. What was sequenced was whole blood. The origin of this receptor is an adult who was a healthcare worker with PCR-confirmed SARS-CoV-2 infection or an uninfected control (not recorded which). The CDR3 coding sequence is TGCAGCGTTGGCAGGCTAGCGGGACGAGCCGTGGAGACCCAGTACTTC. Translated, it gives CSVGRLAGRAVETQYF.